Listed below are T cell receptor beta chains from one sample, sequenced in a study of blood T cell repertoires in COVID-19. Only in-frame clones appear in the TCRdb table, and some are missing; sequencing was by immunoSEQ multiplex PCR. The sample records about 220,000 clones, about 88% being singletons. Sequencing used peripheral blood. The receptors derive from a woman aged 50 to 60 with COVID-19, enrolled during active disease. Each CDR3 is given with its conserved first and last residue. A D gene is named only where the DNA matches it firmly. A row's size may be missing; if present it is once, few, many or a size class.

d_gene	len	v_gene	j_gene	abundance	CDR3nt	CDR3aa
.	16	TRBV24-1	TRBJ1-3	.	TGTGCCACCAGTGATTCTACAGGGATCGCTGGAAACACCATATATTTT	CATSDSTGIAGNTIYF
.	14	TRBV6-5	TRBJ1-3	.	TGTGCCAGCACCCCACGGAGCGCTGGAAACACCATATATTTT	CASTPRSAGNTIYF
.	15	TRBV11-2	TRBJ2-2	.	TGTGCCAGCAGCTTACCAGCGGTGAACACCGGGGAGCTGTTTTTT	CASSLPAVNTGELFF
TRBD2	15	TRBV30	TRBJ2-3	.	TGTGCCTGGAGTGTAGGCGGGGGTAGCACAGATACGCAGTATTTT	CAWSVGGGSTDTQYF
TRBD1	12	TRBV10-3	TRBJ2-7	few	TGTGCCATCAGCGGGACAGACTTCGAGCAGTACTTC	CAISGTDFEQYF
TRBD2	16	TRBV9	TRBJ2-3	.	TGTGCCAGCACCAGAAGAAGCGGGGGGGCAGGAGATACGCAGTATTTT	CASTRRSGGAGDTQYF
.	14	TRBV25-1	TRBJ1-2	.	TGTGCCAGCACCGAGGGGGGGGGCAGAGGGGGCTACACCTTC	CASTEGGGRGGYTF
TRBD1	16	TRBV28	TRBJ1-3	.	TGTGCCAGCAGCATCCCGACAGGGGTGCTAGGAAACACCATATATTTT	CASSIPTGVLGNTIYF
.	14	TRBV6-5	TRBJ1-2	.	TGTGCCAGCAGCCCCGCTCACCGGGACTATGGCTACACCTTC	CASSPAHRDYGYTF
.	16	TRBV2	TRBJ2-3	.	TGTGCCAGCAGGAAAGATAGGGAGGTTTGGGCAGATACGCAGTATTTT	CASRKDREVWADTQYF
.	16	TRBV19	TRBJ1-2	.	TGTGCCAGTAGTATAAGTACTCGGGAACTTGCCTATGGCTACACCTTC	CASSISTRELAYGYTF
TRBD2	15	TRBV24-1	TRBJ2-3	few	TGTGCCACCAGTGATGCTAGCGGGGGGGCAGATACGCAGTATTTT	CATSDASGGADTQYF
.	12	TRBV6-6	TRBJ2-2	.	TGTGCCAGCAGCATGACAGCCGGGGAGCTGTTTTTT	CASSMTAGELFF
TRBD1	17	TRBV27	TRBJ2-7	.	TGTGCCAGCAGTTTAAGAGGTCTAGGACAGGGCAACTACGAGCAGTACTTC	CASSLRGLGQGNYEQYF
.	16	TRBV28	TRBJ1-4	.	TGTGCCAGCAGTTTATGGGAAGACAGGAGTAATGAAAAACTGTTTTTT	CASSLWEDRSNEKLFF
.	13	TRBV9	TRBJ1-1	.	TGTGCCAGCAGCGTAGGAGAGAACACTGAAGCTTTCTTT	CASSVGENTEAFF
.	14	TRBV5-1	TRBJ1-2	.	TGCGCCAGCAGCCTACCAAAACCGAACGGGGGCTACACCTTC	CASSLPKPNGGYTF
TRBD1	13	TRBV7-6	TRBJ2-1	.	TGTGCCAGCAGCCCCGGGACAGGTGGTGAGCAGTTCTTC	CASSPGTGGEQFF
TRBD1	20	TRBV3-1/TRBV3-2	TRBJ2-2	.	TGTGCCAGCAGCCAAGATGAGTCTCGCCTTGAGGACAGGGAGAGGTGGCAGGTGTTTTTT	CASSQDESRLEDRERWQVFF
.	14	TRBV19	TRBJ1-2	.	TGTGCCAGTATGATTAGGGGTGACAACTATGGCTACACCTTC	CASMIRGDNYGYTF
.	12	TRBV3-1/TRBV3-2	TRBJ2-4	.	TGTGCCAGCAGCCAAGATGGGCGCATTCAGTACTTC	CASSQDGRIQYF
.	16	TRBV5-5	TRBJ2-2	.	TGTGCCAGCAGCTTGGTAGTACAGTCGAACACCGGGGAGCTGTTTTTT	CASSLVVQSNTGELFF
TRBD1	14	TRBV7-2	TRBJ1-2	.	TGTGCCAGCAGCGCCCAGGGGGCCAGTTATGGCTACACCTTC	CASSAQGASYGYTF
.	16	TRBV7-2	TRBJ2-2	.	TGTGCCAGCACCTTAGACAGAAGCTTCTTTTCCGGGGAGCTGTTTTTT	CASTLDRSFFSGELFF
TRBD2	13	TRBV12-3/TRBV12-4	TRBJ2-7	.	TGTGCCAGCAGTCGGGGGGGGGCCTACGAGCAGTACTTC	CASSRGGAYEQYF
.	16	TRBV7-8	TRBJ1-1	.	TGTGCCAGCAAGGCCATGGCCAGACATCAGAACACTGAAGCTTTCTTT	CASKAMARHQNTEAFF
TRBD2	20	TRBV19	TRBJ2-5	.	TGTGCCAGTAGTATAGAGGGCGGGGGTATCCTTATAAGCCCCCAAGAGACCCAGTACTTC	CASSIEGGGILISPQETQYF
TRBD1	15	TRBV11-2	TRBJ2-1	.	TGTGCCAGCAGCTTAGAGACAGGGGCGGCAGGGAGGAAGTTCTTC	CASSLETGAAGRKFF
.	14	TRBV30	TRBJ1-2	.	TGTGCCTGGAGTGAGAACGCAGGGTTCGGTGGCTACACCTTC	CAWSENAGFGGYTF
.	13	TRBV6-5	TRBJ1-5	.	TGTGCCAGCAGCGGGGAGTCCAATCAGCCCCAGCATTTT	CASSGESNQPQHF
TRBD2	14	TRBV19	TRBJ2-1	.	TGTGCCAGTAGAACTAGCGGGGGGGCGAATGAGCAGTTCTTC	CASRTSGGANEQFF
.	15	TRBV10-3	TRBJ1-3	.	TGTGCCATCACCGGGGACTTGTCCTCTGGAAACACCATATATTTT	CAITGDLSSGNTIYF
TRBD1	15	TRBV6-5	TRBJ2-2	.	TGTGCCAGCAACGCAAACAGGGGGCTTGGCGGGGAGCTGTTTTTT	CASNANRGLGGELFF
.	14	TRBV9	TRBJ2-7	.	TGTGCCAGCAGCTCGCCCGGGGTCTCCTACGAGCAGTACTTC	CASSSPGVSYEQYF
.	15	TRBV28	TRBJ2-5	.	TGTGCCAGCAGTTTGCCCGACAGGTACCAAGAGACCCAGTACTTC	CASSLPDRYQETQYF
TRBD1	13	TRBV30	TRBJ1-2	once	TGTGCCTGGAGTGTAGGACAGGGTAGAGGCTACACCTTC	CAWSVGQGRGYTF
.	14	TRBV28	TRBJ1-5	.	TGTGCCAGCAGTCTCTATGGGGCCGTACAGCCCCAGCATTTT	CASSLYGAVQPQHF
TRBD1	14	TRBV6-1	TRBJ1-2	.	TGTGCCAGCAGTGGAGCTACAGGGGGCTATGGCTACACCTTC	CASSGATGGYGYTF
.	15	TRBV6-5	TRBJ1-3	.	TGTGCCACCTTCCTCAGCGGACCCCTCGGAAACACCATATATTTT	CATFLSGPLGNTIYF
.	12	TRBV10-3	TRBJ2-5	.	TGTGCCATCAGTGAGGTCGGGGAGACCCAGTACTTC	CAISEVGETQYF
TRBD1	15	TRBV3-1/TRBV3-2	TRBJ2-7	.	TGTGCCAGCAGCCGGACAGGGAAAAGCTCCTACGAGCAGTACTTC	CASSRTGKSSYEQYF
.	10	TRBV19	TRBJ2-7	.	TGTGCCAGTAGATCCCGGGAGCAGTACTTC	CASRSREQYF
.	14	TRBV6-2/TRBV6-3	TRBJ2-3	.	TGTGCCAGCAGCTGGGGGGGCCCCCCAGATACGCAGTATTTT	CASSWGGPPDTQYF
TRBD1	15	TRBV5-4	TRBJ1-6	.	TGTGCCAGCAGCTCGGGGACAGGGTCCCCGGTCACCCTCCACTTT	CASSSGTGSPVTLHF
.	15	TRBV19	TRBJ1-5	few	TGTGCCAGTAGTTCACAGACAGCCCGCAATCAGCCCCAGCATTTT	CASSSQTARNQPQHF
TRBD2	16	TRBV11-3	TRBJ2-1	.	TGTGCCAGCAGCTTGGGAGCTAGCGGTACCTACAATGAGCAGTTCTTC	CASSLGASGTYNEQFF
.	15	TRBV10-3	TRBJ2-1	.	TGTGCCATCGGCGAAGGAGATAGCTCCTACAATGAGCAGTTCTTC	CAIGEGDSSYNEQFF